These 5 T cell receptor beta chains came from one sample sequenced in a study of T-cell memory formation after mild COVID-19. TCRdb re-called the 5' RACE reads through MiXCR, storing one row per CDR3 protein. The profile covers under 35,000 distinct CDR3 sequences, with approximately 7.4% appearing a single time and roughly 13% taken by the ten largest. The sequenced sample was PBMCs or a T cell subset sorted from them (not recorded which). These receptors were collected from an adult woman who had mild COVID-19 (a few samples of this study predate the infection). Cell type and time point are not known.

This clonotype was counted ten times or more. The gene calls are TRBV5-1 and TRBJ1-2; perhaps TRBD1 as D (5 bases). Trimming removed 4 bases from V and 1 base from J, with 14 bases in between. The germline V gene has CDR1 SGHRS and CDR2 YFSETQ. CDR3 length: 15 amino acids. The CDR3 coding sequence is TGCGCCAGCAGCCCGGGACGGACCCTTAACTATGGCTACACCTTC. This sequence encodes CASSPGRTLNYGYTF.

This clonotype was counted at least ten times. The chain links TRBV15 to TRBJ2-1, with TRBD1 as a possible D gene (5 bases). In germline, CDR1 is LNHNV, CDR2 YYDKDF (reference sequence). The CDR3 covers 15 residues. Trimming removed 2 bases from V and 4 bases from J, with 12 bases in between. The CDR3 region is CATSRQGLWYNEQFF. For the CDR3, the DNA is TGTGCCACCAGCAGACAGGGCCTGTGGTACAATGAGCAGTTCTTC. Full variable domain (outside the CDR3, taken from reference TRBV15 and TRBJ2-1): DAMVIQNPRYQVTQFGKPVTLSCSQTLNHNVMYWYQQKSSQAPKLLFHYYDKDFNNEADTPDNFQSRRPNTSFCFLDIRSPGLGDTAMYLCATSRQGLWYNEQFFGPGTRLTVL.

This clonotype was counted ten times or more. The chain uses TRBV4-1 and TRBJ2-1; D is perhaps TRBD1 or TRBD2 (5 bases each). The CDR3 runs 14 residues. The germline V and J ends were trimmed by 4 bases and 10 bases, with 17 bases remaining between them. Germline V lookup: CDR1 MGHRA, CDR2 YSYEKL. Here the CDR3 DNA reads TGCGCCAGCAGCCTACAAATGGGGGAGAGAGAGCAGTTCTTC. As protein: CASSLQMGEREQFF.

This clonotype was picked up many times. V usage is TRBV24-1 and J usage is TRBJ2-1, with 11 nucleotides matching TRBD2. The V and J ends lost 2 bases and 10 bases, in that order; junction bases with no gene match: 9. The CDR3 totals 16 residues. Germline V gives CDR1 KGHDR, CDR2 SFDVKD. For the CDR3, the DNA is TGTGCCACCAGTGATTCTTCGCTAGCGGGAGGAGTAGAGCAGTTCTTC. Amino acid sequence: CATSDSSLAGGVEQFF.

This clonotype was recorded at least ten times. The rearrangement joins TRBV2 to TRBJ2-5; D remains ambiguous. This CDR3 spans 13 amino acids. V dropped 3 bases and J dropped 1 base, with 6 bases sitting between them. Germline CDR1 reads SNHLY; CDR2 reads FYNNEI. CDR3 DNA sequence: TGTGCCAGCAGTGATGGCAGCCAAGAGACCCAGTACTTC. This encodes CASSDGSQETQYF.